This section outlines one TCR beta chain sequence together with its context. This sample is drawn from a study of blood T cell repertoires in COVID-19. Study-level background: PBMCs, B-cell-depleted T cells, or T cells were the source of the cDNA or gDNA that made up the material.

The assay was immunoSEQ multiplex PCR, and TCRdb's table has in-frame clones only and misses some. The sample lists about 45,000 clones; 70% to 85% were seen once. Sequences were obtained from peripheral blood. The receptor comes from a woman aged 80 or over with acute or convalescent COVID-19.

CDR3 DNA: TGTGCCTGGAGTCCGGGACAGTTTTACGAGCAGTACTTC. This codes for CAWSPGQFYEQYF. This sequence joins TRBV30 and TRBJ2-7; 7 nucleotides match TRBD1. CDR1 and CDR2 from the germline V gene are GTSNPN and SVGIG (reference sequence). This CDR3 comprises 13 residues. Unmatched junction bases numbered 5, after V lost 2 bases and J lost 4 bases.